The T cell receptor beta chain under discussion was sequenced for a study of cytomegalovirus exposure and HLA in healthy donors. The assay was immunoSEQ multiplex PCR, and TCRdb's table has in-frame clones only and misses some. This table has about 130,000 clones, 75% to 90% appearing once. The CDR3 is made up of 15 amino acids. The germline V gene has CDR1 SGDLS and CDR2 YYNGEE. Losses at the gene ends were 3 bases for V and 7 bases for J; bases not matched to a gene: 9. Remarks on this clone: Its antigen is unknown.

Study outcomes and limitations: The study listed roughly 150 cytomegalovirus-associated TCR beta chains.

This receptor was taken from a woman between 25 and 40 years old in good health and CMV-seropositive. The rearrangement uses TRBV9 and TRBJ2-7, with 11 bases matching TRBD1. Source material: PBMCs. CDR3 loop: CASSDPGQGAGEQYF. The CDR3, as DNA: TGTGCCAGCAGCGATCCTGGACAGGGGGCGGGTGAGCAGTACTTC.